This T cell receptor (beta chain) was found in a study of OX40 agonist ivuxolimab in advanced cancers. Looking at the study overall: Prior anti-PD-1, anti-PD-L1 or anti-CTLA-4 therapy did not bar entry, and more than 35% had some.

Study conclusions and caveats: In general, CD8+ T cells held more expanded clones than CD4+ did, on average. The antigens recognized by the expanded peripheral T cells, that is their antigen specificity, were not determined.

Method: immunoSEQ multiplex PCR; TCRdb's copy keeps in-frame clones and lacks some. In the table there are around 64,000 clones, about 90% of which are singletons. This clone was observed once. Its cognate antigen is unknown. In germline, CDR1 is SGHDT, CDR2 YYEEEE. V gave up 2 bases and J gave up 2 bases, with 14 bases separating them. This CDR3 is built from 15 residues. Sequenced material: CD4+ or CD8+ T cells sorted from blood, taken in a trial of the OX40 agonist ivuxolimab. The receptor's source is an adult with an advanced solid tumor such as melanoma, head and neck, liver or kidney cancer. The chain is built from TRBV5-6 and TRBJ2-7; D is perhaps TRBD2 (6 bases). CDR3 bases: TGTGCCAGCAGCTTCCTGACTAGTGTGGCCTACGAGCAGTACTTC. Protein sequence: CASSFLTSVAYEQYF.